This TCR beta chain was captured in a study of CD8 T cells in ankylosing spondylitis. Preparation of TCR beta libraries was done by quantitative 5'-RACE with molecular barcodes. TCRdb independently ran MiXCR on the 5' RACE reads; one entry per CDR3 protein. The sample has around 150,000 distinct CDR3 sequences, around 19% seen once. Germline assignment: CDR1 SGHAT and CDR2 FQNNGV. This CDR3 spans 14 amino acids. The V end lost 7 bases, the J end lost 0 bases, and 12 bases lay between the germline ends. V usage is TRBV11-2 and J usage is TRBJ1-1; D not certain. The sample was blood, either unsorted or a sorted T cell fraction (not recorded which). The clonotype originates from a male donor with ankylosing spondylitis or in good health (not recorded which). CDR3 in amino acids: CASKEGGLNTEAFF. DNA for the CDR3: TGTGCCAGCAAGGAAGGAGGGTTGAACACTGAAGCTTTCTTT. Based on the CDR3 plus reference TRBV11-2 and TRBJ1-1, the full variable domain is EAGVAQSPRYKIIEKRQSVAFWCNPISGHATLYWYQQILGQGPKLLIQFQNNGVVDDSQLPKDRFSAERLKGVDSTLKIQPAKLEDSAVYLCASKEGGLNTEAFFGQGTRLTVV.